This T cell receptor (beta chain) was identified in a study of control samples from healthy donors and cancer patients. Some clones are missing from TCRdb's copy, which holds only in-frame ones; the method was immunoSEQ multiplex PCR. The table records about 160,000 clones, nearly 96% of them present only once. Germline-derived CDR1 and CDR2 are SNHLY and FYNNEI. V lost 1 base, J lost 7 bases, and 6 bases stayed unmatched. The CDR3 totals 16 residues. The sample taken for sequencing was blood. This chain connects TRBV2 to TRBJ1-4, with 10 bases lining up with TRBD1. This receptor was obtained from a woman aged 25 to 39 in good health. The CDR3 loop is CASSEGTGGLSEKLFF. The CDR3 region has the DNA TGTGCCAGCAGTGAAGGGACAGGGGGTTTGAGTGAAAAACTGTTTTTT.